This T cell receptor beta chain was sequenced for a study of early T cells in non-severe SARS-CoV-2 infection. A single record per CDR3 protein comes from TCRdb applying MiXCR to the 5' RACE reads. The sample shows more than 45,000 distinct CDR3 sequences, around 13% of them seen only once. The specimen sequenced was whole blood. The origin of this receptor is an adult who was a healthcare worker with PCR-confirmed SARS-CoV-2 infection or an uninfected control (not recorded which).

The CDR3 nucleotides are TGTGCCAGCAGTTTGGCAGGCCATAGCAATCAGCCCCAGCATTTT. Residues: CASSLAGHSNQPQHF. The chain is built from TRBV28 and TRBJ1-5; D gene uncertain. The CDR3 is 15 amino acids. CDR1 is MDHEN and CDR2 is SYDVKM in the germline V gene. V was pared by 3 bases and J by 0 bases, with 9 bases between.